The clone carrying this T cell receptor beta chain has only a few counts. What it recognizes is unknown. This specimen comes from a study of response to subunit inactivated influenza vaccine. Findings and limits, study-wide: Researchers suggested that each seasonal influenza vaccination recruits few new T cells.

Per germline, CDR1 SQVTM and CDR2 ANQGSEA. This CDR3 contains 16 residues. The J segment lost 3 bases and the V segment lost 6 bases, leaving 10 bases of the junction unmatched. MiXCR, run by TCRdb on the RT-PCR reads, gives a single entry per CDR3 protein. This repertoire shows roughly 460,000 distinct CDR3 sequences, about 10% found once; its top ten account for around 12%. The clonotype originates from a middle-aged man who received an inactivated influenza vaccine. The gene calls are TRBV29-1 and TRBJ1-4, with 10 bases identical to TRBD1. The source was PBMCs from blood, collected about 40 days after vaccination. CDR3 protein: CSVAGTGESANEKLFF. DNA of the CDR3: TGCAGCGTAGCCGGGACAGGGGAGTCGGCTAATGAAAAACTGTTTTTT. Filled out from reference TRBV29-1 and TRBJ1-4, the complete variable domain reads SAVISQKPSRDICQRGTSLTIQCQVDSQVTMMFWYRQQPGQSLTLIATANQGSEATYESGFVIDKFPISRPNLTFSTLTVSNMSPEDSSIYLCSVAGTGESANEKLFFGSGTQLSVL.